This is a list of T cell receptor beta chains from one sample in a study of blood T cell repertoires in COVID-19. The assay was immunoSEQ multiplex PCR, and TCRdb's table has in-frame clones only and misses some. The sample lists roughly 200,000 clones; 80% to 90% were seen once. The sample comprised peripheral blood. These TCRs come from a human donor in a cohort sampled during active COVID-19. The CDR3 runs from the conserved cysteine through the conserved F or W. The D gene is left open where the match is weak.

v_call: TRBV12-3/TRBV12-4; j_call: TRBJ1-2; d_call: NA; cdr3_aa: CASTQNMLGYTF
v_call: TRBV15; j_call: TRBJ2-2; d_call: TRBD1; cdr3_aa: CATSRDLGGAGELFF
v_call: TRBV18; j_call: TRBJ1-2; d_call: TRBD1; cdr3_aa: CASSRQGANYGYTF
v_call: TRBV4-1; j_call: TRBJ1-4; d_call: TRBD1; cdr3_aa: CASSHTQGNKLFF
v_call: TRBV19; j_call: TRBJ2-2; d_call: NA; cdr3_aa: CASSVYQGAGELFF
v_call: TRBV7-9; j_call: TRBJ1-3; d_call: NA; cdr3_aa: CASSDDVGHRNTIYF
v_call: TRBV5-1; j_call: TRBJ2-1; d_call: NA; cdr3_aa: CASSLVQGTLIYNEQFF
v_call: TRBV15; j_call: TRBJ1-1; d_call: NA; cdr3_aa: CATSRGHLNTEAFF
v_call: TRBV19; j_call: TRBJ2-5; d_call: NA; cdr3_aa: CASSIAGSETQYF
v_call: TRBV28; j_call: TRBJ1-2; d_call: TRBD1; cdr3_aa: CASQGTGGSYKGYTF
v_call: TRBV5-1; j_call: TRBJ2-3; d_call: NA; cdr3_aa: CASSFTAAPDTQYF
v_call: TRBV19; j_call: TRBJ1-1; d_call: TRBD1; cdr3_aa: CATTIGQGRIPYTEAFF
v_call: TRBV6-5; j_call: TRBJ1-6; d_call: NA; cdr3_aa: CASNLAGSSPLHF
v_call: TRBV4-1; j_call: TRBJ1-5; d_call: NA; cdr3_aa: CASSQELTDYSNQPQHF
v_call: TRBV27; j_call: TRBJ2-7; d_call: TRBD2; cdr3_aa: CASSLRTSGSGEQYF
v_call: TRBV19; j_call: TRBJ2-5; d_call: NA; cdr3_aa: CASRDGETQYF
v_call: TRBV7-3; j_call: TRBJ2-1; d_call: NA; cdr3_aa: CASSSGGREQFF
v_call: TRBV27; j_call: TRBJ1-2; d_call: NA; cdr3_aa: CASSASGHGYTF
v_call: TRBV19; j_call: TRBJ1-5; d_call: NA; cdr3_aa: CASSRGYGNQPQHF
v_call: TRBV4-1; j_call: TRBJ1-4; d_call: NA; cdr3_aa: CASSQDVSRTANEKLFF
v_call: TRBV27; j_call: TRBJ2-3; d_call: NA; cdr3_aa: CASNPGDGWGDTQYF
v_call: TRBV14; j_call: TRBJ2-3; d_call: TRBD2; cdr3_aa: CASSRRLAGGDTDTQYF
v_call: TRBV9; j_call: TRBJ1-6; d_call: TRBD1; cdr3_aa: CASSVDRVDSPLHF
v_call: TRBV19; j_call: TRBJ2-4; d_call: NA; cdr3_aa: CASSMSGTADIQYF
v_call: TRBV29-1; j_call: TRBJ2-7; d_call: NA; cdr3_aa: CSVVLSYEQYF
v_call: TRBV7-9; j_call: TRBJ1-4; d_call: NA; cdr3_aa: CASSLAPGGGKLFF
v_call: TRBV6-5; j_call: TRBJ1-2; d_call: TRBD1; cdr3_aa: CASRGQDYGYTF
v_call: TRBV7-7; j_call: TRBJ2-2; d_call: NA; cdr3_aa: CASSLTGVGSGELFF